Shown below are 15 T cell receptor beta chains from a single sample sequenced in a study of T cell repertoires in cytomegalovirus infection (dated by TCRdb to about 2019). These reads were obtained on an Illumina HiSeq 1500. The public reads were reprocessed in TCRdb via fastp at Q25 and MiXCR, keeping in-frame beta chains. Rows matching on CDR3 protein sequence are summarized as one entry with the most common DNA and genes. This sample holds around 750,000 distinct CDR3 sequences; 32% were observed only once. The ten largest account for around 12% of the sample. These receptors are not linked to any known antigen. The sample's treatment or condition label, decoded: in vitro stimulation with specific CMV peptide epitopes to enrich CMV-specific T cells. The sequenced sample was cultured CD8+ T cells from PBMCs, obtained from culture after CMV antigen stimulation. These receptors were taken from a human donor in good health (CMV status not recorded). Some clones in this sample may be carry-over from other donors' samples.

This clonotype was observed once. The gene calls are TRBV7-6 and TRBJ1-3; D is ambiguous. CDR3 length equals 13 residues. Germline loops: CDR1 SGHVS, CDR2 FNYEAQ. Trimming left V 5 bases short and J 5 bases short, with 10 bases between. The CDR3 loop is CASSGSPRNTIYF. As DNA, the CDR3 is TGTGCCAGCAGCGGAAGCCCGAGAAACACCATATATTTT. Full variable domain (missing parts from reference TRBV7-6 and TRBJ1-3): GAGVSQSPRYKVTKRGQDVALRCDPISGHVSLYWYRQALGQGPEFLTYFNYEAQQDKSGLPNDRFSAERPEGSISTLTIQRTEQRDSAMYRCASSGSPRNTIYFGEGSWLTVV.

The rearrangement joins TRBV6-2 or TRBV6-3 to TRBJ2-3; TRBD1 aligns across 9 bases. Germline V CDR1 and CDR2: MNHEY, SVGEGT. After removal of 0 bases from V and 2 bases from J, the junction contained 3 bases not matched to a gene. This CDR3 spans 16 amino acids. The CDR3 loop is CASSYSRTGDTDTQYF. CDR3 DNA: TGTGCCAGCAGTTACTCCCGGACAGGGGACACAGATACGCAGTATTTT.

This clonotype has just a few counts. The chain recombines TRBV15 with TRBJ1-1, with D unresolved. V lost 3 bases and J 6 bases, leaving 11 bases between the germline ends. Germline V gene data show CDR1 as LNHNV and CDR2 as YYDKDF (reference sequence). The CDR3 sequence is 13 residues long. In DNA form, the CDR3 reads TGTGCCACCAGCAGGGTGACGACCTCTGAAGCTTTCTTT. This gives the protein CATSRVTTSEAFF.

This clonotype was counted only a few times. The V gene is TRBV7-2, the J gene TRBJ1-6; 7 positions match TRBD1. Per the germline V gene, CDR1 is SGHTA and CDR2 is FQGNSA. The J segment lost 1 base and the V segment lost 5 bases, leaving 8 bases of the junction unmatched. This CDR3 has 17 amino acids. DNA for the CDR3: TGTGCCAGCAGCCACGACAGGGATATATCCTATAATTCACCCCTCCACTTT. It encodes CASSHDRDISYNSPLHF.

This clonotype was recorded a few times. CDR3 sequence reads: CASSGDRGLDEQYF. The CDR3 bases are TGCGCCAGCAGTGGAGACAGGGGGCTCGACGAGCAGTACTTC. The chain employs TRBV10-2 and TRBJ2-7; 10 nucleotides line up with TRBD1. Trimming took 4 bases from V and 5 from J; bases not matched to a gene: 5. CDR1 is WSHSY, CDR2 SAAADI, per germline. This CDR3 has 14 amino acids.

This clonotype was seen just once. The V call is TRBV27, the J call TRBJ2-7, with 7 positions matching TRBD1. This CDR3 is 16 amino acids long. The V segment lost 1 base and the J segment 2 bases; nucleotides outside the gene matches: 8. Germline V lookup: CDR1 MNHEY, CDR2 SMNVEV (reference sequence). The CDR3 DNA follows: TGTGCCAGCAGTTTATTGCGTGGGACAGTAACCTACGAGCAGTACTTC. Translated: CASSLLRGTVTYEQYF.

This clonotype showed up just a few times. J is TRBJ2-1 and V is TRBV11-2; no clear D gene. V shed 1 base and J shed 4 bases, with 14 bases lying between them. The CDR3 is 16 residues long. The germline V gene has CDR1 SGHAT and CDR2 FQNNGV. The CDR3 coding sequence is TGTGCCAGCAGCTTAGGTCTCCCCCCGTATTACAATGAGCAGTTCTTC. Encoded protein: CASSLGLPPYYNEQFF.

The chain recombines TRBV7-9 with TRBJ1-5; a possible D gene is TRBD1 (6 bases). The CDR3 spans 14 residues. V lost 4 bases, J lost 7 bases, and 14 bases lay in between. From germline, CDR1 is SEHNR and CDR2 FQNEAQ (reference sequence). This chain's CDR3 is CASSSVSGGQPQHF. CDR3 DNA sequence: TGTGCCAGCAGCTCAGTTTCTGGGGGCCAGCCCCAGCATTTT.

There are many counts of this clonotype. The J gene is TRBJ2-5, the V gene TRBV7-2, with 9 bases fitting TRBD2. The V gene's germline CDR1 is SGHTA and CDR2 FQGNSA. The CDR3 runs 16 residues. The V segment lost 2 bases and the J segment 4 bases; nucleotides outside the gene matches: 8. The CDR3 DNA is TGTGCCAGCAGCTTAAACCTGGCGGGGGGGCGAGAGACCCAGTACTTC. As protein: CASSLNLAGGRETQYF.

This clonotype has just one count. This rearrangement joins TRBV7-4 to TRBJ2-1; 7 bases align to TRBD2. This CDR3 region has 18 residues. J gave up 2 bases and V 6 bases, and 16 bases lay outside the gene matches. Germline assignment: CDR1 SGHVT and CDR2 SQSDAQ. Written as DNA, the CDR3 is TGTGCCAGCAGAGCAAGAGCGGGGTCCCCAGAAGCCTACAATGAGCAGTTCTTC. This sequence encodes CASRARAGSPEAYNEQFF.

The V gene is TRBV19, the J gene TRBJ1-2; D is ambiguous. Germline V lookup: CDR1 LNHDA, CDR2 SQIVND (reference sequence). The V and J ends lost 8 bases and 1 base respectively, with 17 bases between them. The CDR3 covers 15 residues. The CDR3 DNA is TGTGCCAGTGCACCTCCCGGGTCGGATAACTATGGCTACACCTTC. This sequence encodes CASAPPGSDNYGYTF.

The V call is TRBV4-1, the J call TRBJ1-1; TRBD1 matches 9 bases. CDR3 length: 13 amino acids. The V gene's germline CDR1 is MGHRA and CDR2 YSYEKL. V trimming: 3 bases; J trimming: 8 bases; junction bases outside the gene matches: 4. DNA for the CDR3: TGCGCCAGCAGCCAGCGACAGGGGGGCGAAGCTTTCTTT. Its translation: CASSQRQGGEAFF.

A few counts support this clonotype. This sequence joins TRBV19 and TRBJ2-1; 10 bases line up with TRBD1. This CDR3 is 14 amino acids long. CDR1 LNHDA and CDR2 SQIVND come from the germline V gene (reference sequence). V dropped 6 bases and J dropped 7; count of bases not matched to a gene: 6. CDR3 coding DNA: TGTGCCAGTAGACTTGGGACAGGGGTGAATGAGCAGTTCTTC. It codes for CASRLGTGVNEQFF.

This clonotype was detected only a few times. This sequence joins TRBV15 and TRBJ2-7; no clear D. There are 14 residues in the CDR3. Germline loops: CDR1 LNHNV, CDR2 YYDKDF (reference sequence). V gave up 1 base and J gave up 3 bases, with 10 bases separating them. The CDR3 nucleotides read TGTGCCACCAGCAGAGGTTGGGGTAACTACGAGCAGTACTTC. Its protein is CATSRGWGNYEQYF.

This clonotype was seen only a few times. This chain uses TRBV12-5 with TRBJ2-1, with 13 bases identical to TRBD2. Germline V gene data show CDR1 as LGHNT and CDR2 as FRNRAP. The CDR3 loop spans 18 amino acids. With V trimmed by 5 bases and J by 3 bases, 10 bases remained unmatched. In DNA form, the CDR3 reads TGTGCTAGTGGTGCTGGACTAGCGGGGGCCCGAATCTACAATGAGCAGTTCTTC. Residues: CASGAGLAGARIYNEQFF.